Following are 27 T cell receptor beta chains from one sample sequenced in a study of cytomegalovirus exposure and HLA in healthy donors. Vbeta (60) and Jbeta (13) primers were used in the PCR. The table came from immunoSEQ multiplex PCR; TCRdb's copy has only in-frame clones and leaves some out. In the table there are around 130,000 clones, around 78% of which are singletons. Input material: PBMCs. The source is a woman aged 40-49 years in good health and CMV-seronegative.

The chain combines TRBV7-9 with TRBJ2-7, with 7 bases fitting TRBD1. This CDR3 has 13 amino acids. Germline trimming cut 5 bases from V and 5 bases from J; bases unmatched to any gene: 6. Germline CDR1 and CDR2: SEHNR and FQNEAQ (reference sequence). Here the CDR3 DNA reads TGTGCCAGCAGCCTCCGACAGGGTCACGAGCAGTACTTC. This codes for CASSLRQGHEQYF.

The gene calls are TRBV27 and TRBJ2-1; 9 bases match TRBD1. V shed 3 bases and J 6 bases; nucleotides not matched to a gene: 3. The V gene's germline CDR1 is MNHEY and CDR2 SMNVEV (reference sequence). This CDR3 is built from 14 residues. The CDR3 nucleotides read TGTGCCAGCAGTTTGGGGACAGGGCCCAATGAGCAGTTCTTC. This codes for CASSLGTGPNEQFF.

This clone has just a few counts. The chain recombines TRBV19 with TRBJ1-5; D not resolved. This CDR3 region has 13 residues. Trimming cost V 6 bases and J 1 base, with 7 bases left between them. Per the germline V gene, CDR1 is LNHDA and CDR2 is SQIVND (reference sequence). This CDR3 reads CASRAVSNQPQHF. Written as DNA, the CDR3 is TGTGCCAGTAGGGCAGTAAGCAATCAGCCCCAGCATTTT.

The chain recombines TRBV13 with TRBJ1-1; D possibly corresponds to TRBD1 (6 bases). Germline V CDR1 and CDR2: PRHDT, FYEKMQ (reference sequence). The CDR3 consists of 15 residues. The V end lost 5 bases, the J end lost 1 base, and 14 bases lay between the germline ends. The CDR3 is CASSTRQDKNTEAFF. CDR3 in DNA: TGTGCCAGCAGCACCAGACAGGACAAGAACACTGAAGCTTTCTTT.

The gene calls are TRBV28 and TRBJ2-3; a possible D gene is TRBD1 (6 bases). V was pared by 2 bases and J by 4 bases, with 7 bases between. The CDR3 loop spans 13 amino acids. CDR1 is MDHEN, CDR2 SYDVKM, per germline. Here the CDR3 DNA reads TGTGCCAGCAGTTTAGGGGGCCCAGATACGCAGTATTTT. The encoded protein is CASSLGGPDTQYF.

The rearrangement links TRBV7-2 to TRBJ1-1; perhaps TRBD1 as D (5 bases). The CDR3 has 14 residues. From germline, CDR1 is SGHTA and CDR2 FQGNSA. V was cut by 6 bases and J by 7 bases, with 18 bases left in between. CDR3 loop: CASRSDRVGVEAFF. CDR3 in DNA: TGTGCCAGCAGATCGGACCGGGTAGGGGTTGAAGCTTTCTTT.

The chain recombines TRBV7-9 with TRBJ2-2; D is ambiguous. The CDR3 totals 13 residues. The germline V gene encodes CDR1 SEHNR and CDR2 FQNEAQ (reference sequence). Trimming removed 2 bases at V and 6 bases at J, with 7 bases between. CDR3 nucleotide sequence: TGTGCCAGCAGCTTACTTAATCCCGGGGAGCTGTTTTTT. Translated, it gives CASSLLNPGELFF.

A single count supports this clone. One end of the junction is discordant with germline, which a read error may explain. This chain joins TRBV19 and TRBJ1-1; 9 bases fit TRBD1. From germline, CDR1 is LNHDA and CDR2 SQIVND (reference sequence). The CDR3 has 16 residues. As DNA, the CDR3 is TGTGCCAGTAGTTTAGAGGGGACAGGGTGGACCGCTGAAGCTTTCTTT. It is translated as CASSLEGTGWTAEAFF.

This sequence joins TRBV11-3 and TRBJ2-1; 8 bases map to TRBD1. Germline V lookup: CDR1 SGHNT, CDR2 YENEEA. This CDR3 is built from 14 residues. The ends lost 1 base at V and 8 bases at J; junction bases unmatched: 4. The CDR3, as DNA: TGTGCCAGCAGCTTAGCTCCAGGGGGCTATGAGCAGTTCTTC. Amino acids: CASSLAPGGYEQFF. The entire variable domain, with the rest obtained from reference TRBV11-3 and TRBJ2-1, is as follows: EAGVVQSPRYKIIEKKQPVAFWCNPISGHNTLYWYLQNLGQGPELLIRYENEEAVDDSQLPKDRFSAERLKGVDSTLKIQPAELGDSAVYLCASSLAPGGYEQFFGPGTRLTVL.

V gene TRBV7-6 combines with J gene TRBJ2-7; D gene uncertain. Per the germline V gene, CDR1 is SGHVS and CDR2 is FNYEAQ. Trimming removed 6 bases from V and 3 bases from J, with 9 bases in between. This CDR3 spans 12 amino acids. Written as DNA, the CDR3 is TGTGCCAGCAGGAATTCTAGCTACGAGCAGTACTTC. It is translated as CASRNSSYEQYF.

V gene TRBV28 combines with J gene TRBJ1-2; 12 bases agree with TRBD1. CDR1 and CDR2 (germline): MDHEN, SYDVKM. The junction had 8 bases not matched to a gene; V was cut back by 6 bases and J by 6 bases. The CDR3 sequence is 15 residues long. The CDR3 sequence is CASRHGDRGLNGYTF. CDR3 DNA sequence: TGTGCCAGCAGACACGGGGACAGGGGGCTTAATGGCTACACCTTC.

The CDR3 coding sequence is TGTGCCAGCAGTTTGCCTTTCGGGACAGGGACAGAAAAACTGTTTTTT. Its protein is CASSLPFGTGTEKLFF. J is TRBJ1-4 and V is TRBV28; TRBD1 aligns across 9 bases. The CDR3 totals 16 residues. V lost 3 bases, J lost 8 bases, and 10 bases stayed unmatched. Germline CDR1 is MDHEN and CDR2 is SYDVKM.

This chain connects TRBV4-2 to TRBJ1-1, with 9 bases fitting TRBD1. Germline V gene data show CDR1 as LGHNA and CDR2 as YNFKEQ. J gave up 5 bases and V 4 bases, and 5 bases lay outside the gene matches. CDR3 size: 14 residues. Here the CDR3 reads CASSRDRATTEAFF. The CDR3 coding sequence is TGTGCCAGCAGCCGGGACAGGGCGACAACTGAAGCTTTCTTT.

The count of this clone is one. The J gene is TRBJ2-3, the V gene TRBV6-5; 8 positions match TRBD2. The CDR3 is 15 amino acids. Trimming at V came to 6 bases and at J to 4 bases, leaving 9 bases not matched to a gene. Germline loops: CDR1 MNHEY, CDR2 SVGAGI. The CDR3, as DNA: TGTGCCAGCAGGGCCCTAGCGGGCCTAGCAGATACGCAGTATTTT. This encodes CASRALAGLADTQYF.

V is TRBV5-8 and J is TRBJ2-2; 14 bases line up with TRBD2. The ends lost 4 bases at V and 1 base at J; junction bases unmatched: 3. Germline V gives CDR1 SGHTS, CDR2 YDEGEE. The CDR3 sequence is 17 residues long. CDR3 in amino acids: CASSPGLAGGNTGELFF. The CDR3 nucleotides are TGTGCCAGCAGCCCCGGACTAGCGGGAGGGAACACCGGGGAGCTGTTTTTT.

The chain recombines TRBV19 with TRBJ1-4; 8 bases align to TRBD1. Germline V gene data show CDR1 as LNHDA and CDR2 as SQIVND (reference sequence). V lost 2 bases to trimming and J lost 1 base; unmatched junction nucleotides: 6. The CDR3 has 17 residues. The CDR3 bases are TGTGCCAGTAGTATACTCGGACAGGGCGGAACTAATGAAAAACTGTTTTTT. It translates to CASSILGQGGTNEKLFF.

This rearrangement joins TRBV28 to TRBJ1-5; 10 bases line up with TRBD1. Germline CDR1 reads MDHEN; CDR2 reads SYDVKM. V gave up 7 bases and J gave up 5 bases; unmatched junction bases: 8. This CDR3 is 15 amino acids long. The CDR3 bases are TGTGCCAGCACCAGGGACAGGGGAGTCGATCAGCCCCAGCATTTT. It is translated as CASTRDRGVDQPQHF. Combining the CDR3 with reference TRBV28 and TRBJ1-5 gives the whole variable domain DVKVTQSSRYLVKRTGEKVFLECVQDMDHENMFWYRQDPGLGLRLIYFSYDVKMKEKGDIPEGYSVSREKKERFSLILESASTNQTSMYLCASTRDRGVDQPQHFGDGTRLSIL.

This clone is a singleton in its sample. The chain is built from TRBV7-9 and TRBJ1-5; 7 bases agree with TRBD1. V gave up 5 bases and J gave up 4 bases; unmatched junction bases: 8. From germline, CDR1 is SEHNR and CDR2 FQNEAQ (reference sequence). CDR3 size: 15 residues. The CDR3, as DNA: TGTGCCAGCAGCGCGACAGGGAGCCCGAATCAGCCCCAGCATTTT. The encoded protein is CASSATGSPNQPQHF.

Comments on this clone: This sample includes further DNA sequences coding for the same CDR3. This chain links TRBV20-1 with TRBJ2-5; D not certain. This CDR3 is built from 11 residues. V lost 2 bases and J 5 bases, leaving 6 bases between the germline ends. CDR1 DFQATT and CDR2 SNEGSKA come from the germline V gene (reference sequence). The CDR3 loop is CSARPQETQYF. CDR3 sequence (DNA): TGCAGTGCTAGACCCCAGGAGACCCAGTACTTC.

This chain connects TRBV2 to TRBJ1-1; TRBD1 matches 12 bases. The germline V gene encodes CDR1 SNHLY and CDR2 FYNNEI. V lost 8 bases to trimming and J lost 3 bases; unmatched junction nucleotides: 13. The length of the CDR3 is 17 residues. Written as DNA, the CDR3 is TGTGCCAGCCGGACCCCCGGGACAGGGGGCCAGGACACTGAAGCTTTCTTT. This sequence encodes CASRTPGTGGQDTEAFF.

The table lists this clone with a few counts. The chain has TRBV9 and TRBJ1-2; perhaps TRBD1 as D (5 bases). The CDR3 sequence is 14 residues long. CDR1 is SGDLS, CDR2 YYNGEE, per germline. V lost 0 bases and J lost 5, with 11 bases in between. The CDR3 spells CASSVDGGWYGYTF. The CDR3, as DNA: TGTGCCAGCAGCGTAGATGGGGGGTGGTATGGCTACACCTTC.

The chain recombines TRBV30 with TRBJ2-5; weak D call: TRBD2 (6 bases). This CDR3 has 14 residues. Trimming took off 3 bases at V and 5 bases at J, with 16 bases between the two ends. Germline CDR1 reads GTSNPN; CDR2 reads SVGIG (reference sequence). The chain's CDR3 is CAWRDPDGGETQYF. CDR3 DNA: TGTGCCTGGAGGGACCCCGATGGGGGGGAGACCCAGTACTTC.

In DNA form, the CDR3 reads TGTGCCAGCAGTTACTCGACGGGACAGGGTGGCGGCTACACCTTC. Amino acid sequence: CASSYSTGQGGGYTF. The chain is built from TRBV6-6 and TRBJ1-2, with TRBD1 identical over 9 bases. Germline CDR1 and CDR2: MNHNY and SVGAGI (reference sequence). J was trimmed by 8 bases and V by 0 bases; bases with no gene match: 7. The CDR3 extends over 15 amino acids.

The chain employs TRBV5-5 and TRBJ2-2, with 9 bases that match TRBD1. J gave up 6 bases and V 0 bases, and 9 bases lay outside the gene matches. Germline CDR1 SGHKS, CDR2 YYEKEE (reference sequence). This CDR3 is 17 amino acids long. CDR3: CASSLAWDRVYSGELFF. The CDR3 nucleotides are TGTGCCAGCAGCTTGGCTTGGGACAGGGTCTACTCCGGGGAGCTGTTTTTT.

This rearrangement joins TRBV2 to TRBJ2-7, with D unclear. Deletions cut 2 bases from V and 3 bases from J, with 5 bases between. CDR1 SNHLY and CDR2 FYNNEI come from the germline V gene. This CDR3 spans 12 amino acids. The CDR3 spells CASSEQYYEQYF. The CDR3 DNA is TGTGCCAGCAGTGAACAGTACTACGAGCAGTACTTC.

V gene TRBV7-2 combines with J gene TRBJ1-1; 9 nucleotides line up with TRBD1. The CDR3 runs to 16 residues. Trimming removed 5 bases from V and 0 bases from J; junction bases left unmatched: 7. Looked up from germline, CDR1 is SGHTA and CDR2 is FQGNSA. CDR3 amino acids: CASSIRTGVLNTEAFF. The CDR3 bases are TGTGCCAGCAGCATAAGGACAGGGGTACTGAACACTGAAGCTTTCTTT.

This sequence joins TRBV6-8 and TRBJ1-5; the match to TRBD1 covers 7 bases. CDR1 is MNHGY and CDR2 is SAAAGT in the germline V gene. The CDR3 runs to 15 residues. The ends lost 5 bases at V and 6 bases at J; junction bases unmatched: 10. CDR3 amino acids: CASSPQGVRSQPQHF. The CDR3 DNA reads TGTGCCAGCAGTCCCCAGGGGGTCCGGAGTCAGCCCCAGCATTTT.